This T cell receptor beta chain stems from a study of cytotoxic CD8 clonotypes in ibrutinib-treated CLL. Study summary: After a median of about 62 months, 14 patients stayed remitted and some twelve progressed; responses had been partial in around 25 and complete in 2.

This CDR3 is built from 16 residues. V lost 3 bases, J lost 3 bases, and 10 bases stayed unmatched. The V gene's germline CDR1 is MDHEN and CDR2 SYDVKM. TCRdb's copy holds only in-frame clones and misses some; the assay was immunoSEQ multiplex PCR. The table has roughly 150,000 clones, more than 75% seen once; the top ten hold around 2%. The chain joins TRBV28 to TRBJ2-7, with 8 bases matching TRBD2. Sample: PBMCs, taken after 12 months of ibrutinib treatment. The source is a human donor with chronic lymphocytic leukemia. As DNA, the CDR3 is TGTGCCAGCAGTTTCCGTACCGGGACTAGGGACTACGAGCAGTACTTC. It translates to CASSFRTGTRDYEQYF.